A single sample is the source of the 23 T cell receptor beta chains below, sequenced in a study of shared clonotypes between healthy human individuals. Generated by immunoSEQ multiplex PCR, the TCRdb table keeps only in-frame clones and is missing some. The table includes under 120,000 clones, approximately 65% detected once. Sequencing input: memory CD8+ T cells sorted from blood. Subset indicated: CD45RO+ cells pooled with CCR7-negative TemRA cells. The receptors were gathered from a woman under 40 in good health.

The genes are TRBV29-1 and TRBJ2-5; D might be TRBD1 or TRBD2, each matching 5 bases. The CDR3 is 15 residues long. The germline CDR1 and CDR2 sequences are SQVTM and ANQGSEA. V lost 8 bases and J 5 bases, leaving 24 bases between the germline ends. The CDR3 region has the DNA TGCAGCCCCCTTAGTCCGGGACCAGGAGGCGAGACCCAGTACTTC. Protein sequence: CSPLSPGPGGETQYF.

This rearrangement joins TRBV13 to TRBJ2-5; 14 nucleotides align to TRBD2. The trim removed 5 bases at V and 5 bases at J, leaving 10 bases unmatched. CDR1 and CDR2 from the germline V gene are PRHDT and FYEKMQ (reference sequence). The CDR3 has 17 residues. CDR3 amino acids: CASSPSGLAGVGETQYF. The DNA of the CDR3 is TGTGCCAGCAGCCCCTCGGGACTAGCGGGAGTTGGTGAGACCCAGTACTTC. The entire variable domain, with the rest obtained from reference TRBV13 and TRBJ2-5, is as follows: AAGVIQSPRHLIKEKRETATLKCYPIPRHDTVYWYQQGPGQDPQFLISFYEKMQSDKGSIPDRFSAQQFSDYHSELNMSSLELGDSALYFCASSPSGLAGVGETQYFGPGTRLLVL.

This clone was seen at least ten times. The J gene is TRBJ1-2, the V gene TRBV2; D unclear. The V end lost 10 bases, the J end lost 3 bases, and 12 bases lay between the germline ends. The CDR3 covers 12 residues. Germline CDR1 reads SNHLY; CDR2 reads FYNNEI. The CDR3, as DNA: TGTGCCACACGGTATTCGGACTATGGCTACACCTTC. Its translation: CATRYSDYGYTF.

This clone was seen a handful of times. The chain recombines TRBV6-4 with TRBJ1-2; 8 bases match TRBD1. With 0 bases clipped from V and 6 bases from J, the junction kept 3 bases outside the gene matches. The germline V gene encodes CDR1 MRHNA and CDR2 SNTAGT. There are 14 residues in the CDR3. CDR3 residues: CASSDSGQADGYTF. The CDR3 DNA reads as TGTGCCAGCAGTGACTCGGGACAGGCCGATGGCTACACCTTC.

The V and J genes are TRBV30 and TRBJ1-1; D might be TRBD1 (6 bases). V was pared by 5 bases and J by 10 bases, with 20 bases between. CDR1 and CDR2 (germline): GTSNPN, SVGIG (reference sequence). The CDR3 spans 13 residues. CDR3 protein: CAWVKGGSQVAFF. In DNA form, the CDR3 reads TGTGCCTGGGTAAAAGGGGGGAGCCAAGTAGCTTTCTTT. Full variable domain (remainder filled in from reference TRBV30 and TRBJ1-1): SQTIHQWPATLVQPVGSPLSLECTVEGTSNPNLYWYRQAAGRGLQLLFYSVGIGQISSEVPQNLSASRPQDRQFILSSKKLLLSDSGFYLCAWVKGGSQVAFFGQGTRLTVV.

Of note for this clone: Since a far larger clone is one base different, this is likely a read error. V usage is TRBV21-1 and J usage is TRBJ2-7; TRBD2 is the table's D call and was not checked against the DNA. TRBV21-1 is noted as a pseudogene. The CDR3 is made up of 16 amino acids. The CDR3: CASSQGLAVSSYEQYF. The CDR3 DNA follows: TGCGCCAGCAGCCAAGGACTAGCGGTTTCATCCTACGAGCAGTACTTC.

The rearrangement uses TRBV5-1 and TRBJ1-5, with 9 nucleotides matching TRBD1. Germline V gives CDR1 SGHRS, CDR2 YFSETQ. Unmatched junction bases numbered 2, after V lost 0 bases and J lost 1 base. This CDR3 contains 16 residues. The CDR3 sequence: CASSLGDRVSNQPQHF. The CDR3 DNA reads TGCGCCAGCAGCTTGGGGGACAGGGTAAGCAATCAGCCCCAGCATTTT.

This chain connects TRBV7-9 to TRBJ2-1; no reliable D call. The germline gives CDR1 SEHNR, CDR2 FQNEAQ (reference sequence). V gave up 2 bases and J gave up 0 bases, with 8 bases separating them. This CDR3 region has 15 residues. The CDR3 DNA reads TGTGCCAGCAGCTTACTGGGGTACTCCTACAATGAGCAGTTCTTC. It is translated as CASSLLGYSYNEQFF.

The table lists this clone with a few counts. V and J are TRBV7-9 and TRBJ2-7, with unresolved D. Between the trimmed V and J ends, which lost 1 base and 0 bases, there was a span of 7 bases. This CDR3 has 14 amino acids. Germline assignment: CDR1 SEHNR and CDR2 FQNEAQ (reference sequence). CDR3 DNA: TGTGCCAGCAGCTTAGGACCGAGCTCCTACGAGCAGTACTTC. Protein product: CASSLGPSSYEQYF.

The chain is built from TRBV5-1 and TRBJ1-1; TRBD1 aligns across 8 bases. Germline CDR1 and CDR2: SGHRS and YFSETQ. The CDR3 covers 15 residues. J lost 6 bases, V lost 0 bases, and 7 bases had no gene match. CDR3 coding DNA: TGCGCCAGCAGCTTGGGGTCGACAGGGGTGGCTGAAGCTTTCTTT. Translation gives CASSLGSTGVAEAFF. Full variable domain (missing parts from reference TRBV5-1 and TRBJ1-1): KAGVTQTPRYLIKTRGQQVTLSCSPISGHRSVSWYQQTPGQGLQFLFEYFSETQRNKGNFPGRFSGRQFSNSRSEMNVSTLELGDSALYLCASSLGSTGVAEAFFGQGTRLTVV.

The genes are TRBV11-2 and TRBJ1-3; the D is unclear. Looked up from germline, CDR1 is SGHAT and CDR2 is FQNNGV. V was trimmed by 8 bases and J by 1 base, leaving 3 bases between them. This CDR3 is 11 amino acids long. Here the CDR3 reads CASGSGNTIYF. CDR3 DNA sequence: TGTGCCAGCGGGTCTGGAAACACCATATATTTT.

The rearrangement links TRBV10-3 to TRBJ1-3; TRBD1 matches 9 bases. CDR3 length: 18 residues. Germline V gives CDR1 ENHRY, CDR2 SYGVKD. V was pared by 8 bases and J by 0 bases, with 14 bases of the junction left unmatched. The CDR3 region is CAISPRRDRAFSGNTIYF. For the CDR3, the DNA is TGTGCCATCTCACCCCGTCGGGACAGGGCTTTCTCTGGAAACACCATATATTTT.

CDR3 coding DNA: TGTGCCAGCAGCTTGGCGTCAGCTAATTCACCCCTCCACTTT. Translation: CASSLASANSPLHF. This chain uses TRBV5-7 with TRBJ1-6; D is undetermined. TRBV5-7 is an ORF, with its function uncertain. This CDR3 is 14 amino acids long. Trimming cost V 0 bases and J 6 bases, with 7 bases left between them.

This clone has a count of ten or more. The chain employs TRBV4-2 and TRBJ2-7; D remains unclear. The CDR3 sequence is 12 residues long. CDR1 and CDR2 (germline): LGHNA, YNFKEQ. The V end lost 0 bases, the J end lost 8 bases, and 8 bases lay between the germline ends. CDR3 DNA sequence: TGTGCCAGCAGCCAAGACCGGTCCCAGCAGTACTTC. Translation gives CASSQDRSQQYF.

This chain uses TRBV28 with TRBJ2-3, with 10 bases lining up with TRBD1. J gave up 4 bases and V 5 bases, and 6 bases lay outside the gene matches. The CDR3 has 15 amino acids. Germline lookup yields CDR1 MDHEN and CDR2 SYDVKM. This CDR3 reads CASSPGTGEPDTQYF. CDR3 coding DNA: TGTGCCAGCAGTCCGGGGACAGGGGAACCAGATACGCAGTATTTT.

V gene TRBV4-1 combines with J gene TRBJ1-1, with TRBD1 as a possible D gene (5 bases). Germline values: CDR1 MGHRA, CDR2 YSYEKL. This CDR3 region has 15 residues. V lost 1 base to trimming and J lost 8 bases, with 17 bases between them. In DNA form, the CDR3 reads TGCGCCAGCAGCCAAGGGGGGTTAAGGGACCTAGAAGCTTTCTTT. This encodes CASSQGGLRDLEAFF.

Turning to this clone: A much larger clone differs from this one at a single base, so this may be a read error. The rearrangement uses TRBV6-1 and TRBJ2-2, with D uncertain. The germline gives CDR1 MNHNS, CDR2 SASEGT. Trimming removed 4 bases from V and 3 bases from J, with 6 bases in between. This CDR3 spans 13 amino acids. The CDR3 bases are TGTGCCAGCAGTGCCGGAGACACCGGGGAGCTGTTTTTT. Translating gives CASSAGDTGELFF.

The DNA of the CDR3 is TGTGCCAGCAGTTACCCTAACAGGGGGCGAGCTTTCTTT. Translation gives CASSYPNRGRAFF. V and J are TRBV6-5 and TRBJ1-1; the match to TRBD1 covers 9 bases. After removal of 2 bases from V and 10 bases from J, the junction contained 5 bases not matched to a gene. From germline, CDR1 is MNHEY and CDR2 SVGAGI. The CDR3 loop spans 13 amino acids.

The rearrangement joins TRBV5-8 to TRBJ1-1, with no clear D. V was clipped by 4 bases and J by 2 bases, with 12 bases between them. Germline loops: CDR1 SGHTS, CDR2 YDEGEE. The CDR3 sequence is 14 residues long. CDR3 sequence: CASSPEGANTEAFF. Written as DNA, the CDR3 is TGTGCCAGCAGCCCCGAAGGAGCTAACACTGAAGCTTTCTTT.

This clone has a handful of counts. This chain links TRBV11-1 with TRBJ2-2; perhaps D is TRBD1 or TRBD2 (5 bases each). The CDR3 loop spans 16 amino acids. CDR1 is SGHAT, CDR2 FQDESV, per germline (reference sequence). V was cut by 1 base and J by 1 base, with 10 bases left in between. The CDR3 loop is CASSLVGAGNTGELFF. In DNA, the CDR3 is TGTGCCAGCAGCTTAGTAGGGGCGGGGAACACCGGGGAGCTGTTTTTT.

This clone was seen just once. The CDR3 region has the DNA TGTGCCAGCAGCGTCAGGGGGGAGGACGAGCAGTACTTC. Protein product: CASSVRGEDEQYF. The chain combines TRBV9 with TRBJ2-7, with TRBD1 as a possible D gene (7 bases). This CDR3 has 13 residues. Between the trimmed V and J ends, which lost 2 bases and 5 bases, there was a span of 11 bases. Germline V gives CDR1 SGDLS, CDR2 YYNGEE.

The V and J genes are TRBV2 and TRBJ1-5; D unresolved. The CDR3 totals 14 residues. Germline loops: CDR1 SNHLY, CDR2 FYNNEI. The V end was cut by 4 bases, the J end by 6 bases, with 13 bases between. The CDR3 DNA reads as TGTGCCAGCAGTGTGAAAGGCAGAACTCAGCCCCAGCATTTT. Its translation: CASSVKGRTQPQHF.

The V call is TRBV7-3, the J call TRBJ2-3; D may be TRBD1 or TRBD2 (6 bases each). The CDR3 sequence is 17 residues long. Trimming cost V 5 bases and J 0 bases, with 18 bases left between them. CDR1 is SGHTA, CDR2 FQGTGA, per germline. Here the CDR3 DNA reads TGTGCCAGCAGCCTGGGGGGCGGAGGAGCTAGCACAGATACGCAGTATTTT. Translated: CASSLGGGGASTDTQYF.